A single sample is the source of the 25 T cell receptor beta chains below, sequenced in a study of glioma-infiltrating T cells. Amplification of TCR alpha and beta CDR3 regions from RNA used iRepertoire nested multiplex PCR. TCRdb reprocessed the multiplex PCR reads with MiXCR, giving one entry per CDR3 protein. Seen here are about 190,000 distinct CDR3 sequences, 32% observed once, and the top ten hold roughly a fifth. The sample comprised glioma tissue, nonneoplastic brain tissue, or PBMCs (not recorded which). These receptors were collected from a human donor with low-grade glioma or glioblastoma, undergoing nonglioma brain surgery, or in good health (not recorded which).

Notes on this clonotype: This may be a read error, as it is one base from a much larger clone. The chain uses TRBV24-1 and TRBJ2-3; 8 bases fit TRBD2. In germline, CDR1 is KGHDR, CDR2 SFDVKD. The CDR3 extends over 14 amino acids. The CDR3 region has the DNA TGTGGCACCAGCGGGCGGGAGGCCACAGATACGCAGTATTTT. This codes for CGTSGREATDTQYF.

This chain connects TRBV5-1 to TRBJ2-7; 8 positions agree with TRBD1. Trimming took 4 bases from V and 6 from J; bases not matched to a gene: 3. The germline V gene has CDR1 SGHRS and CDR2 YFSETQ. The CDR3 is made up of 12 amino acids. The CDR3 region has the DNA TGCGCCAGCAGCGGCAGGGGGCGCGAGCAGTACTTC. As protein: CASSGRGREQYF.

The gene calls are TRBV29-1 and TRBJ2-1, with 10 bases matching TRBD2. Trimming at V came to 6 bases and at J to 4 bases, leaving 9 bases not matched to a gene. The CDR3 sequence is 15 residues long. Germline CDR1 and CDR2: SQVTM and ANQGSEA. CDR3 DNA: TGCAGCGTCCGTGGGGGGACTAGCGAATACAATGAGCAGTTCTTC. Translating gives CSVRGGTSEYNEQFF.

In this sample, this clonotype turned up many times. The chain has TRBV20-1 and TRBJ2-1, with TRBD2 matching 11 bases. The trim removed 6 bases at V and 4 bases at J, leaving 5 bases unmatched. Germline V gene sequence: CDR1 DFQATT, CDR2 SNEGSKA (reference sequence). This CDR3 contains 14 residues. This chain's CDR3 is CSAVAGGAYNEQFF. DNA for the CDR3: TGCAGTGCCGTAGCGGGAGGGGCGTACAATGAGCAGTTCTTC.

This clonotype was counted ten times or more. The V call is TRBV5-4, the J call TRBJ1-1; D is possibly TRBD1 (5 bases). Deletions cut 4 bases from V and 1 base from J, with 8 bases between. CDR3 length equals 13 residues. Germline CDR1 reads SGHNT; CDR2 reads YYREEE (reference sequence). DNA for the CDR3: TGTGCCAGCAGCGGGGCGGGGAACACTGAAGCTTTCTTT. It codes for CASSGAGNTEAFF.

At least ten counts were recorded for this clonotype. CDR3 region: CSARDFQGSSYNEQFF. CDR3 in DNA: TGCAGTGCTAGAGATTTTCAGGGGAGCTCCTACAATGAGCAGTTCTTC. V usage is TRBV20-1 and J usage is TRBJ2-1; a weak D match, TRBD1 (6 bases). This CDR3 is 16 amino acids long. Germline values: CDR1 DFQATT, CDR2 SNEGSKA (reference sequence). Trimming took off 0 bases at V and 0 bases at J, with 12 bases between the two ends.

This clonotype was detected many times. The V call is TRBV7-9, the J call TRBJ1-1; a possible D gene is TRBD1 (6 bases). The CDR3 contains 14 residues. Deletions cut 3 bases from V and 1 base from J, with 9 bases between. The germline gives CDR1 SEHNR, CDR2 FQNEAQ (reference sequence). The CDR3 loop is CASSLGHQNTEAFF. The CDR3 nucleotides read TGTGCCAGCAGCTTGGGACACCAGAACACTGAAGCTTTCTTT.

There are many counts of this clonotype. V usage is TRBV6-1 and J usage is TRBJ2-7, with TRBD1 as a possible D gene (6 bases). Germline V CDR1 and CDR2: MNHNS, SASEGT. V was shortened by 2 bases and J by 3 bases, with 17 bases between the two germline ends. The CDR3 is 16 residues long. This CDR3 is CASSETWGQTYYEQYF. CDR3 DNA: TGTGCCAGCAGTGAAACGTGGGGGCAGACTTACTACGAGCAGTACTTC.

The V call is TRBV3-1, the J call TRBJ2-1, with TRBD2 as a possible D gene (6 bases). The CDR3 spans 15 residues. V was pared by 1 base and J by 8 bases, with 15 bases between. Germline V gene data show CDR1 as LGHDT and CDR2 as YNNKEL (reference sequence). CDR3 loop: CASSQGQRVVDEQFF. CDR3 coding DNA: TGTGCCAGCAGCCAAGGTCAGCGGGTCGTAGATGAGCAGTTCTTC.

This clonotype was counted ten times or more. The CDR3 sequence is CASSHGVLWGITEAFF. CDR3 coding DNA: TGTGCCAGCAGTCACGGGGTTCTTTGGGGTATCACTGAAGCTTTCTTT. This chain connects TRBV12-3 or TRBV12-4 to TRBJ1-1; D unresolved. The CDR3 has 16 residues. The V end lost 5 bases, the J end lost 4 bases, and 20 bases lay between the germline ends.

This clonotype has at least ten counts. The chain recombines TRBV27 with TRBJ2-1, with 9 bases that match TRBD1. The CDR3 is made up of 14 amino acids. From germline, CDR1 is MNHEY and CDR2 SMNVEV (reference sequence). Germline trimming cut 3 bases from V and 4 bases from J; bases unmatched to any gene: 1. Here the CDR3 DNA reads TGTGCCAGCAGTTTGGGGACAGGGTACAATGAGCAGTTCTTC. This gives the protein CASSLGTGYNEQFF.

This clonotype was found many times. The rearrangement uses TRBV7-9 and TRBJ2-7; possible D gene TRBD1, 6 bases. Germline CDR1 SEHNR, CDR2 FQNEAQ (reference sequence). CDR3 length equals 14 residues. V lost 4 bases and J lost 6, with 16 bases in between. For the CDR3, the DNA is TGTGCCAGCAGCTCACAGGGAAGCGCGCGCGAGCAGTACTTC. This codes for CASSSQGSAREQYF.

This clonotype has a count of ten or more. The chain combines TRBV27 with TRBJ2-7, with 9 bases aligning to TRBD1. The CDR3 covers 17 residues. CDR1 and CDR2 (germline): MNHEY, SMNVEV (reference sequence). V lost 8 bases, J lost 3 bases, and 17 bases stayed unmatched. CDR3 sequence (DNA): TGTGCCAGCTTTAGTAGGTGGCCGGGACAGGGTAGCTACGAGCAGTACTTC. It translates to CASFSRWPGQGSYEQYF.

This clonotype was counted many times. The rearrangement links TRBV7-2 to TRBJ2-3, with TRBD2 matching 9 bases. The CDR3 contains 15 residues. J lost 5 bases, V lost 2 bases, and 5 bases had no gene match. CDR1 and CDR2 (germline): SGHTA, FQGNSA. The CDR3 DNA follows: TGTGCCAGCAGCTTACCGGCTAGCGGGATAGATACGCAGTATTTT. Translating gives CASSLPASGIDTQYF.

This clonotype was seen many times. This chain links TRBV3-1 with TRBJ1-5; no definite D call. Trimming stripped 0 bases from V and 3 bases from J, with 9 bases between. The CDR3 loop spans 15 amino acids. CDR1 is LGHDT and CDR2 is YNNKEL in the germline V gene (reference sequence). The CDR3: CASSQDRIDNQPQHF. The CDR3 bases are TGTGCCAGCAGCCAAGACAGGATAGACAATCAGCCCCAGCATTTT.

Ten or more counts support this clonotype. This chain connects TRBV28 to TRBJ1-1, with 8 bases lining up with TRBD1. This CDR3 is 13 amino acids long. Germline V gene sequence: CDR1 MDHEN, CDR2 SYDVKM. As DNA, the CDR3 is TGTGTCCTATCGACAGGGGACAACACTGAAGCTTTCTTT. Translated: CVLSTGDNTEAFF.

This clonotype was recorded only once. With a much larger clone just one base away, this may be a read error. The gene calls are TRBV3-1 and TRBJ2-7, with D unclear. The CDR3 runs 14 residues. Germline-derived CDR1 and CDR2 are LGHDT and YNNKEL (reference sequence). The CDR3 DNA reads TGTGCCAGCAGCCAAGGGGCCCTATCCTACGGGCAGTACTTC. It yields the protein CASSQGALSYGQYF.

This clonotype was detected many times. This sequence joins TRBV5-4 and TRBJ2-5; 8 bases agree with TRBD2. J gave up 3 bases and V 4 bases, and 5 bases lay outside the gene matches. The length of the CDR3 is 14 residues. The V gene's germline CDR1 is SGHNT and CDR2 YYREEE (reference sequence). CDR3 sequence reads: CASSPALAEETQYF. CDR3 nucleotide sequence: TGTGCCAGCAGCCCCGCACTAGCGGAAGAGACCCAGTACTTC.

This clonotype showed up many times. The chain links TRBV6-2 or TRBV6-3 to TRBJ2-3, with 8 bases lining up with TRBD1. Germline CDR1 MNHEY, CDR2 SVGEGT. There are 13 residues in the CDR3. The V gene end was trimmed by 8 bases and the J gene end by 5 bases; junction bases not matched to a gene: 6. CDR3 sequence reads: CASVPGGQDTQYF. DNA of the CDR3: TGTGCCAGCGTCCCAGGGGGCCAAGATACGCAGTATTTT.

This clonotype has a handful of counts. The chain has TRBV5-6 and TRBJ2-1; 8 bases are a match to TRBD2. V lost 1 base, J lost 3 bases, and 6 bases stayed unmatched. Germline assignment: CDR1 SGHDT and CDR2 YYEEEE. The CDR3 length is 16 residues. The CDR3 DNA reads TGTGCCAGCAGCTTGAGTAGCGGGGCCTACTACAATGAGCAGTTCTTC. This sequence encodes CASSLSSGAYYNEQFF.

The chain uses TRBV20-1 and TRBJ2-3, with 9 bases that match TRBD1. The V segment lost 4 bases and the J segment 6 bases; nucleotides outside the gene matches: 8. The CDR3 has 14 amino acids. Looked up from germline, CDR1 is DFQATT and CDR2 is SNEGSKA (reference sequence). CDR3 amino acids: CSAIDRDRDDTQYF. DNA of the CDR3: TGCAGTGCTATAGACCGGGACAGGGACGATACGCAGTATTTT.

In this sample, this clonotype turned up many times. The chain links TRBV10-3 to TRBJ2-5, with D tentatively TRBD1 or TRBD2 (6 bases each). This CDR3 contains 14 residues. Germline V gene lookup returns CDR1 ENHRY and CDR2 SYGVKD. V was pared by 6 bases and J by 4 bases, with 15 bases between. The CDR3 DNA is TGTGCCATCAGCCCAAGGGGGGTAGGAGAGACCCAGTACTTC. It encodes CAISPRGVGETQYF.

The chain is built from TRBV7-2 and TRBJ2-7; no clear D gene. The CDR3 has 13 residues. Germline V gives CDR1 SGHTA, CDR2 FQGNSA. V lost 4 bases to trimming and J lost 3 bases, with 10 bases between them. CDR3 nucleotides: TGTGCCAGCAGCTCAGCTGACAACTACGAGCAGTACTTC. Translated: CASSSADNYEQYF.

In this sample, this clonotype turned up many times. The chain combines TRBV7-2 with TRBJ2-3; 14 bases match TRBD2. Trimming removed 5 bases from V and 5 bases from J; junction bases left unmatched: 9. The CDR3 has 17 residues. The V gene's germline CDR1 is SGHTA and CDR2 FQGNSA. Here the CDR3 reads CASSQFRLAGGIDTQYF. The CDR3 region has the DNA TGTGCCAGCAGCCAATTTAGACTAGCGGGAGGGATAGATACGCAGTATTTT. The full variable domain, in which reference TRBV7-2 and TRBJ2-3 provide the parts outside the CDR3, is GAGVSQSPSNKVTEKGKDVELRCDPISGHTALYWYRQSLGQGLEFLIYFQGNSAPDKSGLPSDRFSAERTGGSVSTLTIQRTQQEDSAVYLCASSQFRLAGGIDTQYFGPGTRLTVL.

In DNA form, the CDR3 reads TGTGCCAGCAGTTTTTATCAACAGGGGTTGGAAAAACTGTTTTTT. Its protein is CASSFYQQGLEKLFF. The chain uses TRBV12-3 or TRBV12-4 and TRBJ1-4; TRBD1 agrees at 7 bases. CDR3 length equals 15 residues. V lost 3 bases and J lost 8; bases outside the gene matches: 9.